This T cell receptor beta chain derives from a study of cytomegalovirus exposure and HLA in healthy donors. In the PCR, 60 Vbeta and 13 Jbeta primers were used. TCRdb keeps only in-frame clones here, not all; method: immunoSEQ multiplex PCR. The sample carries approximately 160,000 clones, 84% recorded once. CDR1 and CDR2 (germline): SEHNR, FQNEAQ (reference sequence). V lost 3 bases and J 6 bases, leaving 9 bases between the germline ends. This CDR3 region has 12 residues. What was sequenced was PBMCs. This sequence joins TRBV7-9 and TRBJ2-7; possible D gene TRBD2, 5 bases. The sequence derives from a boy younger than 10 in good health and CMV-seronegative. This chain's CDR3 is CASSLSGIEQYF. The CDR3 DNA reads TGTGCCAGCAGCTTGTCCGGGATCGAGCAGTACTTC.